Given below is one T cell receptor beta chain in context. Deletions cut 9 bases from V and 0 bases from J, with 16 bases between. CDR1 SNHLY and CDR2 FYNNEI come from the germline V gene. This CDR3 is built from 15 residues. This entry comes from a study of blood T cell repertoires in COVID-19. Assay: immunoSEQ multiplex PCR; the TCRdb copy retains only in-frame clones and omits some. The data contain about 320,000 clones, around 90% of them seen just once; the ten biggest clones take up under 6.5%. The chain links TRBV2 to TRBJ2-3; D not resolved. This clonotype originated in a man between 18 and 35 years old who had recovered from COVID-19. The sequencing sample was made of peripheral blood. CDR3 nucleotide sequence: TGTGCCAGTTCTGGGCAGGCTTCTAGCACAGATACGCAGTATTTT. It encodes CASSGQASSTDTQYF.